A single sample is the source of the 16 T cell receptor beta chains below, sequenced in a study of T cell responses to AZD1222 COVID-19 vaccine (dated by TCRdb to the early 2020s). Explained via the paper, the time point label denotes: about 28 days (+/-7) after the second vaccine dose. The library was made by the immunoSEQ multiplex PCR assay. TCRdb re-hosts the immuneACCESS table, in-frame sequences only. Its copies lack some clones; in the studies checked, an unresolved V gene accounts for under half of them, and the cause for the rest is not known. Across this sample there are some 280,000 clones, with about 94% seen only once. About 0.5% of the sample comes from the top ten. The sample here was peripheral blood, taken 28 days after the second AZD1222 dose. Source of these receptors: an adult who received the AZD1222 COVID-19 vaccine.

The chain uses TRBV19 and TRBJ2-3; tentatively, D is TRBD1 (5 bases). Deletions cut 3 bases from V and 2 bases from J, with 18 bases between. Germline CDR1 reads LNHDA; CDR2 reads SQIVND (reference sequence). The length of the CDR3 is 17 residues. CDR3 region: CASSMGPRWRPTDTQYF. The CDR3 nucleotides are TGTGCCAGTAGTATGGGGCCTCGTTGGCGTCCCACAGATACGCAGTATTTT.

This chain joins TRBV19 and TRBJ2-7; 7 bases align to TRBD2. Germline values: CDR1 LNHDA, CDR2 SQIVND (reference sequence). The CDR3 runs 15 residues. V shed 4 bases and J 0 bases; nucleotides not matched to a gene: 6. Written as DNA, the CDR3 is TGTGCCAGTAGTACCTCTAGCGGCCCCTCCTACGAGCAGTACTTC. Translated: CASSTSSGPSYEQYF. Filled out from reference TRBV19 and TRBJ2-7, the complete variable domain reads DGGITQSPKYLFRKEGQNVTLSCEQNLNHDAMYWYRQDPGQGLRLIYYSQIVNDFQKGDIAEGYSVSREKKESFPLTVTSAQKNPTAFYLCASSTSSGPSYEQYFGPGTRLTVT.

The genes are TRBV4-3 and TRBJ1-6, with 7 nucleotides matching TRBD1. Germline V gene lookup returns CDR1 LGHNA and CDR2 YSLEER. CDR3 length: 16 residues. The junction had 5 bases not matched to a gene; V was cut back by 1 base and J by 5 bases. CDR3 region: CASSQGGTEDNSPLHF. The CDR3 region has the DNA TGCGCCAGCAGCCAAGGGGGGACAGAAGATAATTCACCCCTCCACTTT.

This clone was counted once. The rearrangement uses TRBV28 and TRBJ1-5, with TRBD1 as a possible D gene (5 bases). The V and J ends lost 10 bases and 4 bases respectively, with 17 bases between them. CDR3 length equals 14 residues. CDR1 MDHEN and CDR2 SYDVKM come from the germline V gene. The CDR3 sequence: CATVDSPPNQPQHF. CDR3 DNA: TGTGCCACCGTTGACAGTCCCCCTAATCAGCCCCAGCATTTT.

This chain uses TRBV28 with TRBJ1-2; no definite D call. CDR3 length: 12 residues. The germline V gene encodes CDR1 MDHEN and CDR2 SYDVKM. Trimming stripped 6 bases from V and 2 bases from J, with 7 bases between. The CDR3 DNA sequence: TGTGCCAGCAGCGACGGGAACTATGGCTACACCTTC. Its translation is CASSDGNYGYTF.

The genes are TRBV2 and TRBJ1-6, with D possibly TRBD1 on 6 matching bases. Trimming pared 5 bases from V and 0 bases from J, leaving 11 bases between. The CDR3 has 16 amino acids. CDR1 is SNHLY and CDR2 is FYNNEI in the germline V gene. CDR3 region: CASSWTDSSYNSPLHF. The DNA for the CDR3 is TGTGCCAGCAGTTGGACGGACAGCTCCTATAATTCACCCCTCCACTTT.

The V gene is TRBV15, the J gene TRBJ2-6; D remains ambiguous. The CDR3 has 15 residues. V lost 1 base and J lost 2, with 6 bases in between. Germline V gene sequence: CDR1 LNHNV, CDR2 YYDKDF (reference sequence). The CDR3 loop is CATSRVYTGANVLTF. The CDR3 DNA reads as TGTGCCACCAGCAGAGTTTACACTGGGGCCAACGTCCTGACTTTC.

The chain employs TRBV28 and TRBJ1-3, with 9 positions matching TRBD1. The CDR3 has 13 amino acids. Germline values: CDR1 MDHEN, CDR2 SYDVKM. The V and J ends lost 6 bases and 6 bases, in that order; junction bases with no gene match: 3. The CDR3 DNA reads as TGTGCCAGCAGGGGACAGGGAGTAAACACCATATATTTT. Translated, it gives CASRGQGVNTIYF.

The rearrangement joins TRBV4-3 to TRBJ2-3, with D perhaps matching TRBD2 (5 bases). This CDR3 spans 15 amino acids. Trimming shortened V by 0 bases and J by 9 bases, and 16 bases separated the two germline ends. CDR1 and CDR2 from the germline V gene are LGHNA and YSLEER. The CDR3 loop is CASSQDPPPRGTQYF. The CDR3 DNA reads TGCGCCAGCAGCCAAGATCCGCCCCCACGAGGGACGCAGTATTTT.

This clone was recorded once. CDR3 bases: TGTGCCAGCAGCCGGTACCGGGACAGGGGTTCCTACGAGCAGTACTTC. It encodes CASSRYRDRGSYEQYF. The chain couples TRBV4-2 to TRBJ2-7; 10 bases are shared with TRBD1. The germline gives CDR1 LGHNA, CDR2 YNFKEQ. The CDR3 spans 16 residues. J was trimmed by 1 base and V by 4 bases; bases with no gene match: 7.

On this clone itself: Other DNA sequences in this sample translate to the same CDR3. J is TRBJ2-3 and V is TRBV7-3; 7 positions match TRBD2. The CDR3 runs to 14 residues. Germline trimming cut 5 bases from V and 2 bases from J; bases unmatched to any gene: 4. Germline V gene data show CDR1 as SGHTA and CDR2 as FQGTGA. CDR3 nucleotides: TGTGCCAGCAGCCCGGGACTATCCACAGATACGCAGTATTTT. It encodes CASSPGLSTDTQYF.

The V call is TRBV7-9, the J call TRBJ2-1; 12 bases map to TRBD2. This CDR3 region has 15 residues. CDR1 is SEHNR, CDR2 FQNEAQ, per germline (reference sequence). V lost 5 bases, J lost 5 bases, and 4 bases stayed unmatched. In nucleotides, the CDR3 is TGTGCCAGCAGCCCTCGGACTAGCGGGAACAATGAGCAGTTCTTC. This translates into CASSPRTSGNNEQFF. The full variable domain, completed using reference TRBV7-9 and TRBJ2-1, is DTGVSQNPRHKITKRGQNVTFRCDPISEHNRLYWYRQTLGQGPEFLTYFQNEAQLEKSRLLSDRFSAERPKGSFSTLEIQRTEQGDSAMYLCASSPRTSGNNEQFFGPGTRLTVL.

The chain recombines TRBV6-1 with TRBJ2-7, with no clear D. The CDR3 runs to 12 residues. Germline loops: CDR1 MNHNS, CDR2 SASEGT. Trimming took off 3 bases at V and 3 bases at J, with 6 bases between the two ends. For the CDR3, the DNA is TGTGCCAGCAGTGATAGGTTCTACGAGCAGTACTTC. Its translation: CASSDRFYEQYF.

The chain employs TRBV18 and TRBJ1-2, with D possibly being TRBD1 (5 bases). Germline V gene sequence: CDR1 KGHSH, CDR2 LQKENI. CDR3 size: 16 residues. V shed 1 base and J shed 0 bases, with 12 bases lying between them. The CDR3 spells CASSPRRASSNYGYTF. CDR3 nucleotide sequence: TGTGCCAGCTCACCACGCAGGGCCTCCTCTAACTATGGCTACACCTTC.

This chain connects TRBV5-5 to TRBJ1-2, with no clear D. V lost 2 bases and J 4 bases, leaving 9 bases between the germline ends. CDR1 and CDR2 (germline): SGHKS, YYEKEE (reference sequence). This CDR3 contains 13 residues. The CDR3 here is CASSFPGLYGYTF. CDR3 DNA: TGTGCCAGCAGCTTCCCAGGCCTCTATGGCTACACCTTC.

The V gene is TRBV7-2, the J gene TRBJ1-2; D is unclear. Germline V gene lookup returns CDR1 SGHTA and CDR2 FQGNSA. The V gene lost 5 bases and the J gene lost 8 bases, with 15 bases spanning the gap. This CDR3 comprises 13 residues. The CDR3 reads CASSPDRREGYTF. In DNA form, the CDR3 reads TGTGCCAGCAGCCCCGACCGTCGGGAGGGCTACACCTTC. The full variable domain, its missing parts supplied by reference TRBV7-2 and TRBJ1-2, is GAGVSQSPSNKVTEKGKDVELRCDPISGHTALYWYRQSLGQGLEFLIYFQGNSAPDKSGLPSDRFSAERTGGSVSTLTIQRTQQEDSAVYLCASSPDRREGYTFGSGTRLTVV.